This T cell receptor (beta chain) was identified during a study of beta chain features in type 1 diabetes. Study-wide findings and caveats: Still unanswered here is whether HLA type influences TCRB rearrangement. Equally in patients and controls, PCR might preferentially amplify shorter templates.

Reverse transcription of all isolated RNA meant that expressed TCRB transcripts were sequenced. Generated by immunoSEQ multiplex PCR, the TCRdb table keeps only in-frame clones and is missing some. Of hundreds of thousands of clones in the sample, about 12% were seen once. About this clone itself: Its matching antigen is unknown.

By way of CD45RO/CCR7/CD25/CD127/CD95/CD27, the CD4+ regulatory, stem cell-like memory, central memory and naive cells were sorted. The CDR3 extends over 13 amino acids. The ends were cut back, 9 bases at V and 0 bases at J, with 6 bases in the middle. Germline values: CDR1 SNHLY, CDR2 FYNNEI. This clonotype originated in a man aged 18 to 35 in good health. The chain couples TRBV2 to TRBJ2-6; tentatively, D is TRBD2 (5 bases). The sequencing input was naive CD4+ T cells from blood. CDR3 sequence: CASAGSGANVLTF. DNA for the CDR3: TGTGCCAGTGCGGGCTCTGGGGCCAACGTCCTGACTTTC.